The entry below gives a single T cell receptor beta chain sequence along with its context. The data stem from a study of blood T cell repertoires in COVID-19. Overall study context: Either two negative PCRs, clearance, or symptom resolution qualified Cohort 3 donors as recovered. Acute-phase and convalescent COVID-19 samples originated in the United States, Italy and Spain.

The age range of participants was roughly 18 to 90 years, with residence in fewer than 25 US areas. Profiled with immunoSEQ multiplex PCR; TCRdb holds only in-frame clones, not every one. The sample holds some 220,000 clones, 85% to 90% seen once. Germline values: CDR1 SGHRS, CDR2 YFSETQ. This CDR3 spans 15 amino acids. Trimming took off 0 bases at V and 7 bases at J, with 14 bases between the two ends. The receptor comes from a woman aged 45 to 65 in a cohort exposed to, infected with or recovered from COVID-19 (not recorded which). Sequencing used PBMCs or T cells enriched from blood (not recorded which). The J gene is TRBJ2-1, the V gene TRBV5-1; D may be TRBD1 (5 bases). DNA for the CDR3: TGCGCCAGCAGCTTGGAGGGCTACGCAGGGAATGAGCAGTTCTTC. Protein product: CASSLEGYAGNEQFF. Full variable domain (outside the CDR3, taken from reference TRBV5-1 and TRBJ2-1): KAGVTQTPRYLIKTRGQQVTLSCSPISGHRSVSWYQQTPGQGLQFLFEYFSETQRNKGNFPGRFSGRQFSNSRSEMNVSTLELGDSALYLCASSLEGYAGNEQFFGPGTRLTVL.